The 32 T cell receptor beta chains listed next were all sequenced from one sample in a study of T-cell reconstitution after alpha-beta-depleted transplantation in children. A library of TCRbeta sequences, prepared with unique molecular identifiers, was generated. TCRdb re-called the PCR reads with MiXCR, one entry per CDR3 protein. The table records approximately 200,000 distinct CDR3 sequences, 13% to 15% of them present only once. The source was PBMCs from the stem cell graft donor, collected from the stem cell graft. The receptors were sampled from a human donor who donated a stem cell graft to a child with acute lymphoblastic leukemia.

This clonotype has a count of ten or more. The chain couples TRBV5-5 to TRBJ1-1; D possibly corresponds to TRBD1 (5 bases). This CDR3 contains 16 residues. CDR1 and CDR2 (germline): SGHKS, YYEKEE (reference sequence). V was pared by 1 base and J by 6 bases, with 19 bases between. The CDR3 sequence: CASSLSFRVGEPEAFF. In DNA form, the CDR3 reads TGTGCCAGCAGCTTGTCCTTTCGGGTAGGGGAGCCTGAAGCTTTCTTT.

Ten or more counts support this clonotype. The chain couples TRBV20-1 to TRBJ2-7; D not resolved. The CDR3 has 11 amino acids. The ends were cut back, 4 bases at V and 3 bases at J, with 7 bases in the middle. Looked up from germline, CDR1 is DFQATT and CDR2 is SNEGSKA (reference sequence). The CDR3 DNA sequence: TGCAGTGCTACCGGGCTCTACGAGCAGTACTTC. Translating it yields CSATGLYEQYF.

The chain joins TRBV11-3 to TRBJ1-1; no clear D. Trimming shortened V by 5 bases and J by 7 bases, and 8 bases separated the two germline ends. CDR1 is SGHNT and CDR2 is YENEEA in the germline V gene. The CDR3 extends over 11 amino acids. This CDR3 reads CASSRAGEAFF. The DNA for the CDR3 is TGTGCCAGCAGCCGAGCGGGTGAAGCTTTCTTT.

As DNA, the CDR3 is TGTGCCAGCAGGGAGACAGCAAATAGCAATCAGCCCCAGCATTTT. It specifies CASRETANSNQPQHF. The chain uses TRBV12-3 or TRBV12-4 and TRBJ1-5; maybe TRBD1 (5 bases). This CDR3 spans 15 amino acids. Trimming stripped 6 bases from V and 0 bases from J, with 12 bases between.

This clonotype was seen once. Germline and junction disagree at one end, which may indicate a read error. Written as DNA, the CDR3 is TGCGTCAGCAGCCCTCTGCGTAGGGGACTAGCGGGAGATGAGCAGTTCTTC. Translation gives CVSSPLRRGLAGDEQFF. The rearrangement links TRBV5-1 to TRBJ2-1; 14 bases align to TRBD2. The germline V gene encodes CDR1 SGHRS and CDR2 YFSETQ. This CDR3 spans 17 amino acids.

The chain combines TRBV7-2 with TRBJ2-7; D gene unclear. Germline CDR1 reads SGHTA; CDR2 reads FQGNSA. Trimming took 3 bases from V and 6 from J, leaving 9 bases between them. The CDR3 has 12 residues. The CDR3 protein is CASSLATGEQYF. The CDR3 DNA is TGTGCCAGCAGCTTGGCGACCGGCGAGCAGTACTTC.

This clonotype was detected many times. The chain is built from TRBV29-1 and TRBJ2-7; unclear D gene. The CDR3 is 12 amino acids. V was clipped by 5 bases and J by 0 bases, with 8 bases between them. Germline V lookup: CDR1 SQVTM, CDR2 ANQGSEA. The CDR3 loop is CSVRHDSYEQYF. The CDR3 bases are TGCAGCGTTCGACACGACTCCTACGAGCAGTACTTC.

The sample holds many counts of this clonotype. This chain links TRBV12-3 or TRBV12-4 with TRBJ2-1; no definite D call. The CDR3 totals 11 residues. V was trimmed by 4 bases and J by 6 bases, leaving 4 bases between them. The CDR3 is CASSSTNEQFF. CDR3 nucleotides: TGTGCCAGCAGTTCAACCAATGAGCAGTTCTTC.

The table lists this clonotype with many counts. The chain's CDR3 is CASSIQGNEQYF. As DNA, the CDR3 is TGCGCCAGCAGTATACAGGGGAACGAGCAGTACTTC. The chain uses TRBV10-2 and TRBJ2-7; 7 positions agree with TRBD1. This CDR3 spans 12 amino acids. In germline, CDR1 is WSHSY, CDR2 SAAADI. V shed 5 bases, J shed 5 bases, and the junction held 3 bases outside the gene matches.

This clonotype was detected ten times or more. The chain links TRBV28 to TRBJ2-2; 9 nucleotides align to TRBD1. Trimming took 7 bases from V and 7 from J; bases not matched to a gene: 7. This CDR3 region has 14 residues. Per the germline V gene, CDR1 is MDHEN and CDR2 is SYDVKM. The CDR3 spells CASKTGGDFGELFF. Written as DNA, the CDR3 is TGTGCCAGCAAGACAGGGGGAGACTTCGGGGAGCTGTTTTTT.

This clonotype was found many times. J is TRBJ2-3 and V is TRBV5-1; the D is unclear. V lost 0 bases and J 0 bases, leaving 8 bases between the germline ends. The CDR3 covers 15 residues. Germline V gives CDR1 SGHRS, CDR2 YFSETQ. CDR3 residues: CASSLDSTSTDTQYF. CDR3 in DNA: TGCGCCAGCAGCTTGGACAGTACTAGCACAGATACGCAGTATTTT.

This clonotype showed up many times. The J gene is TRBJ2-5, the V gene TRBV20-1; TRBD2 might be the D (6 bases). The CDR3 contains 13 residues. The germline V and J ends were trimmed by 5 bases and 3 bases, with 13 bases remaining between them. From germline, CDR1 is DFQATT and CDR2 SNEGSKA (reference sequence). The CDR3 nucleotides read TGCAGTGCTCCTAAGTGGGAGGAAGAGACCCAGTACTTC. Translation gives CSAPKWEEETQYF.

In this sample, this clonotype turned up many times. The chain carries TRBV7-9 and TRBJ1-1; no firm D call. The CDR3 sequence is 15 residues long. V dropped 0 bases and J dropped 10 bases, with 18 bases sitting between them. Germline V gene lookup returns CDR1 SEHNR and CDR2 FQNEAQ (reference sequence). The CDR3: CASSLAGDSMVGAFF. CDR3 in DNA: TGTGCCAGCAGCTTAGCGGGTGACTCAATGGTTGGAGCTTTCTTT.

This clonotype was found many times. The rearrangement uses TRBV5-1 and TRBJ1-5; the match to TRBD1 covers 8 bases. The CDR3 consists of 14 residues. Per germline, CDR1 SGHRS and CDR2 YFSETQ. J gave up 5 bases and V 4 bases, and 5 bases lay outside the gene matches. The CDR3: CASSPGGKDQPQHF. The CDR3 DNA sequence: TGCGCCAGCAGCCCAGGGGGCAAGGATCAGCCCCAGCATTTT.

This clonotype was recorded many times. The V and J genes are TRBV5-1 and TRBJ2-7; D remains ambiguous. The ends were cut back, 0 bases at V and 7 bases at J, with 14 bases in the middle. CDR3 length: 14 residues. Germline-derived CDR1 and CDR2 are SGHRS and YFSETQ. In DNA form, the CDR3 reads TGCGCCAGCAGCTTGGGTGAACCCCTACGGGAGCAGTACTTC. This encodes CASSLGEPLREQYF.

This clonotype was picked up many times. The chain carries TRBV20-1 and TRBJ2-5, with D uncertain. The germline V and J ends were trimmed by 5 bases and 2 bases, with 15 bases remaining between them. Germline values: CDR1 DFQATT, CDR2 SNEGSKA (reference sequence). This CDR3 is 14 amino acids long. The CDR3 bases are TGCAGTGCTGGCTCGGAACTGGGGCAAGAGACCCAGTACTTC. This translates into CSAGSELGQETQYF.

This clonotype was observed many times. The gene calls are TRBV4-1 and TRBJ1-5; D gene unclear. The CDR3 loop spans 15 amino acids. V was shortened by 1 base and J by 7 bases, with 14 bases between the two germline ends. From germline, CDR1 is MGHRA and CDR2 YSYEKL. CDR3 nucleotide sequence: TGCGCCAGCAGCCAAGGGGGTCAGCCGAAACAGCCCCAGCATTTT. Protein: CASSQGGQPKQPQHF.

The chain recombines TRBV4-2 with TRBJ2-1, with D perhaps matching TRBD2 (6 bases). CDR1 is LGHNA and CDR2 is YNFKEQ in the germline V gene. The length of the CDR3 is 17 residues. V dropped 0 bases and J dropped 3 bases, with 15 bases sitting between them. The CDR3 nucleotides are TGTGCCAGCAGCCAAGAAAACCTGGCGGGACGCTACAATGAGCAGTTCTTC. It encodes CASSQENLAGRYNEQFF.

In this sample, this clonotype turned up a few times. The chain has TRBV24-1 and TRBJ1-5; 9 positions agree with TRBD1. Germline lookup yields CDR1 KGHDR and CDR2 SFDVKD. The CDR3 is 14 residues long. J lost 7 bases, V lost 5 bases, and 5 bases had no gene match. The CDR3 reads CATSGTGGGQPQHF. The CDR3, as DNA: TGTGCCACCAGTGGAACAGGGGGCGGGCAGCCCCAGCATTTT.

This clonotype was recorded many times. The chain combines TRBV12-3 or TRBV12-4 with TRBJ1-1; a possible D gene is TRBD1 (5 bases). Trimming took off 0 bases at V and 3 bases at J, with 8 bases between the two ends. There are 14 residues in the CDR3. The CDR3 spells CASSLAGGDTEAFF. CDR3 DNA sequence: TGTGCCAGCAGTTTAGCCGGGGGTGACACTGAAGCTTTCTTT.

The rearrangement links TRBV5-1 to TRBJ2-1, with 7 bases identical to TRBD2. CDR3 length: 14 amino acids. CDR1 is SGHRS and CDR2 is YFSETQ in the germline V gene. Trimming removed 0 bases from V and 6 bases from J; junction bases left unmatched: 3. The CDR3 is CASSLGGSANEQFF. CDR3 coding DNA: TGCGCCAGCAGCTTGGGCGGGAGTGCCAATGAGCAGTTCTTC.

This clonotype was recorded at least ten times. The rearrangement joins TRBV11-2 to TRBJ2-2; D is perhaps TRBD1 (6 bases). Germline V lookup: CDR1 SGHAT, CDR2 FQNNGV. V was shortened by 5 bases and J by 1 base, with 8 bases between the two germline ends. The CDR3 is made up of 14 amino acids. The CDR3 sequence is CASSRTENTGELFF. CDR3 nucleotides: TGTGCCAGCAGCAGGACAGAGAACACCGGGGAGCTGTTTTTT.

The sample holds a few counts of this clonotype. V and J are TRBV20-1 and TRBJ2-3; D unresolved. This CDR3 is built from 14 residues. Germline assignment: CDR1 DFQATT and CDR2 SNEGSKA (reference sequence). V was cut by 6 bases and J by 3 bases, with 16 bases left in between. Here the CDR3 DNA reads TGCAGTGCCACCCTTATAGGGATTACAGATACGCAGTATTTT. Its protein is CSATLIGITDTQYF.

This clonotype has ten or more counts. The CDR3 sequence: CSAQTRDRGNMNTEAFF. The CDR3 DNA sequence: TGCAGTGCTCAAACTAGGGACAGGGGAAACATGAACACTGAAGCTTTCTTT. The chain uses TRBV20-1 and TRBJ1-1, with TRBD1 matching 10 bases. In germline, CDR1 is DFQATT, CDR2 SNEGSKA (reference sequence). The CDR3 totals 17 residues. The junction had 12 bases not matched to a gene; V was cut back by 5 bases and J by 0 bases.

In its sample, this clonotype was seen many times. The rearrangement joins TRBV29-1 to TRBJ2-3; D is unclear. The V gene lost 5 bases and the J gene lost 2 bases, with 8 bases spanning the gap. This CDR3 is built from 12 residues. CDR1 is SQVTM, CDR2 ANQGSEA, per germline. The CDR3 region has the DNA TGCAGCGTTAGGGAAGCCACAGATACGCAGTATTTT. The encoded protein is CSVREATDTQYF.

This clonotype was seen repeatedly, ten times or more. This chain uses TRBV11-1 with TRBJ2-7; no reliable D call. Germline values: CDR1 SGHAT, CDR2 FQDESV (reference sequence). The CDR3 sequence is 14 residues long. V lost 1 base and J 1 base, leaving 8 bases between the germline ends. Here the CDR3 DNA reads TGTGCCAGCAGCTTAGACCCCCAATCCTACGAGCAGTACTTC. The encoded protein is CASSLDPQSYEQYF. Using reference TRBV11-1 and TRBJ2-7 for the parts outside the CDR3, the full variable domain is EAEVAQSPRYKITEKSQAVAFWCDPISGHATLYWYRQILGQGPELLVQFQDESVVDDSQLPKDRFSAERLKGVDSTLKIQPAELGDSAMYLCASSLDPQSYEQYFGPGTRLTVT.

This clonotype was found many times. The chain links TRBV12-3 or TRBV12-4 to TRBJ2-5, with D perhaps TRBD2 (5 bases). The ends were cut back, 6 bases at V and 3 bases at J, with 11 bases in the middle. The CDR3 is 13 residues long. In nucleotides, the CDR3 is TGTGCCAGCAGCCTTGACTACGAAGAGACCCAGTACTTC. Its protein is CASSLDYEETQYF.

This chain connects TRBV7-9 to TRBJ2-7, with D hard to call. Germline-derived CDR1 and CDR2 are SEHNR and FQNEAQ (reference sequence). The CDR3 is 12 residues long. Trimming left V 7 bases short and J 2 bases short, with 9 bases between. The CDR3: CASTLTPYEQYF. DNA of the CDR3: TGTGCCAGCACCTTGACTCCCTACGAGCAGTACTTC.

This clonotype was detected many times. The J gene is TRBJ1-2, the V gene TRBV27; possible D gene TRBD1, 5 bases. Germline V CDR1 and CDR2: MNHEY, SMNVEV (reference sequence). Trimming removed 4 bases at V and 9 bases at J, with 15 bases between. The CDR3 is made up of 13 amino acids. The CDR3 is CASSSNGGLSYTF. CDR3 DNA: TGTGCCAGCAGTTCCAACGGGGGGTTGAGCTACACCTTC.

This clonotype was recorded many times. V is TRBV6-1 and J is TRBJ1-1; TRBD1 matches at 10 bases. Unmatched junction bases numbered 1, after V lost 6 bases and J lost 3 bases. The CDR3 contains 13 residues. Germline V gene lookup returns CDR1 MNHNS and CDR2 SASEGT. DNA of the CDR3: TGTGCCAGCAGGGGACAGGGGTACACTGAAGCTTTCTTT. It specifies CASRGQGYTEAFF.

At least ten counts were recorded for this clonotype. The V gene is TRBV10-3, the J gene TRBJ2-7, with 9 bases matching TRBD2. CDR1 and CDR2 (germline): ENHRY, SYGVKD. There are 16 residues in the CDR3. Unmatched junction bases numbered 10, after V lost 0 bases and J lost 7 bases. The CDR3 bases are TGTGCCATCAGTGAGTCCGTGGTAGCGGGAGAGGAAGAGCAGTACTTC. It specifies CAISESVVAGEEEQYF.

The chain uses TRBV5-1 and TRBJ1-1, with 7 bases identical to TRBD1. CDR1 is SGHRS, CDR2 YFSETQ, per germline. This CDR3 has 15 amino acids. V shed 4 bases, J shed 5 bases, and the junction held 11 bases outside the gene matches. CDR3 nucleotide sequence: TGCGCCAGCAGCCGTTCGATCGAACAGGGGACTGAAGCTTTCTTT. Translated, it gives CASSRSIEQGTEAFF.